This T cell receptor beta chain was sequenced for a study of blood T cell repertoires in COVID-19. Overall study context: T cells, B-cell-depleted T cells, or PBMCs supplied cDNA or gDNA.

J gave up 6 bases and V 4 bases, and 10 bases lay outside the gene matches. CDR3 length: 16 amino acids. The germline V gene encodes CDR1 SEHNR and CDR2 FQNEAQ (reference sequence). In Seattle, patients joined the study during active infection and were tracked longitudinally. Clones were read by immunoSEQ multiplex PCR, and TCRdb kept only the in-frame ones, dropping some. The table has more than 300,000 clones, around nine tenths seen once; the top ten hold about 7%. Sequenced material: peripheral blood. The V call is TRBV7-9, the J call TRBJ2-1; 9 bases match TRBD1. This receptor was identified in a woman in her 70s with COVID-19, enrolled during active disease. In DNA form, the CDR3 reads TGTGCCAGCAGCTCTGCCGGGACAGGGTACGGCAATGAGCAGTTCTTC. Translating gives CASSSAGTGYGNEQFF.